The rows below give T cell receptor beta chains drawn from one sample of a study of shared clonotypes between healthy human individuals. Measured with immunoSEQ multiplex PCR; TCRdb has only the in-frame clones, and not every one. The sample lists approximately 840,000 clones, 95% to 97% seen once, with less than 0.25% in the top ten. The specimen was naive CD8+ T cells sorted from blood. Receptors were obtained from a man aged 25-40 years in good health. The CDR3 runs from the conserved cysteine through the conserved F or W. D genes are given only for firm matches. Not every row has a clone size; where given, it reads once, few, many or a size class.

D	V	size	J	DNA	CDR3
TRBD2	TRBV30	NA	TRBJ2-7	TGTGCCTGGAGTAATAGGGAGGGGTGGGAGCAGTACTTC	CAWSNREGWEQYF
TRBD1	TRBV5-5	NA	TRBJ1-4	TGTGCCAGCAGGGGGACAGTGGGTGAAAAACTGTTTTTT	CASRGTVGEKLFF
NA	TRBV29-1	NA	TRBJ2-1	TGCAGCGTTGATGGGGCAGGGGACTACAATGAGCAGTTCTTC	CSVDGAGDYNEQFF
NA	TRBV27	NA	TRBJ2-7	TGTGCCAGCAGTCAGGATAGCGGTTCCTACGAGCAGTACTTC	CASSQDSGSYEQYF
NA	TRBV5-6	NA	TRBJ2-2	TGTGCCAGCAGCCTCCCTTCGAACACCGGGGAGCTGTTTTTT	CASSLPSNTGELFF
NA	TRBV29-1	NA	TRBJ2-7	TGCAGCGGGTTATACAGTTACGAGCAGTACTTC	CSGLYSYEQYF
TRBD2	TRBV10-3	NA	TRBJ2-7	TGTGCCATCAGTTTCCGACTAGCGGGCGAGCAGTACTTC	CAISFRLAGEQYF
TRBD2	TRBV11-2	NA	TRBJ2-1	TGTGCCAGCAGCTTATGGACTAGCGCCTTCAATGAGCAGTTCTTC	CASSLWTSAFNEQFF
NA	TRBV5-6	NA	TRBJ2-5	TGTGCCAGCAGCTCGATTCCCGACAGTGCCCAAGAGACCCAGTACTTC	CASSSIPDSAQETQYF
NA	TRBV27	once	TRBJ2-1	TGTGCCAGCAGTTTGGGCGACTCCTACAATGAGCAGTTCTTC	CASSLGDSYNEQFF
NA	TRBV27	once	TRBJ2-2	TGTGCCAGCAGTTGGATGGGTGTGGGGGAGCTGTTTTTT	CASSWMGVGELFF
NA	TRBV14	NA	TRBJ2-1	TGTGCCAGCAGCCACGGGCGTGAGCAGTTCTTC	CASSHGREQFF
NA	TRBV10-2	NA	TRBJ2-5	TGCGCCAGCAGTGATGGGGAGACCCAGTACTTC	CASSDGETQYF
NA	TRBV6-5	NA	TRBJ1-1	TGTGCCAGCAGTTACTCGCTGGGGGGCACTGAAGCTTTCTTT	CASSYSLGGTEAFF
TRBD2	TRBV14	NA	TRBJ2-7	TGTGCCAGCAGCCTTAGCGGGGTGCCCTACGAGCAGTACTTC	CASSLSGVPYEQYF
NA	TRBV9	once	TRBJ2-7	TGTGCCAGCAGCGTATTTCATGGCTACGAGCAGTACTTC	CASSVFHGYEQYF
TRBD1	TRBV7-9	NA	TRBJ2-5	TGTGCCACTCGGGACAGGGGTGAAGAGACCCAGTACTTC	CATRDRGEETQYF
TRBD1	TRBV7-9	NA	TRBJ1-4	TGTGCCAGCAGCTTAACCGGGACAGGGGTTGCTAATGAAAAACTGTTTTTT	CASSLTGTGVANEKLFF
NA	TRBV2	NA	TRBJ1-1	TGTGCCAGCAGTGCCCTCGAAGCTTTCTTT	CASSALEAFF
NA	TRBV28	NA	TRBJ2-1	TGTGCCAGCAGTTTATCTCCGGGTCACAATGAGCAGTTCTTC	CASSLSPGHNEQFF
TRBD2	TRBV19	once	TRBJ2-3	TGTGCCAGTAGTATGTCACTAGCGACCACAGATACGCAGTATTTT	CASSMSLATTDTQYF
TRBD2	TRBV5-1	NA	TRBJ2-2	TGCGCCAGCAGCTGGAGGTTAGCGGGAGGAAGAGCCGGGGAGCTGTTTTTT	CASSWRLAGGRAGELFF
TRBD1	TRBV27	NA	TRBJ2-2	TGTGCCACCCAGACAGGGCCCGGGGAGCTGTTTTTT	CATQTGPGELFF
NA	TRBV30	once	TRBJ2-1	TGTGCCTGGAATATGCCTTCCAATGAGCAGTTCTTC	CAWNMPSNEQFF
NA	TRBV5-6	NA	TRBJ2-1	TGTGCCAGCTATCGCGTACAAGGGGTGAAAAGAGATGAGCAGTTCTTC	CASYRVQGVKRDEQFF
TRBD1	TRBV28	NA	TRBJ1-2	TGTGCCAGCACTACCCCGGCGGGACAGGGGCTCCTCAACTATGGCTACACCTTC	CASTTPAGQGLLNYGYTF
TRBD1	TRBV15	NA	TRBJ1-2	TGTGCCACCAGCAGCAGCTGGGGGACAGCTAACTATGGCTACACCTTC	CATSSSWGTANYGYTF
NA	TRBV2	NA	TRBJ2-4	TGTGCCAGCAGTGAAATTGGCCAGCTAAACATTCAGTACTTC	CASSEIGQLNIQYF
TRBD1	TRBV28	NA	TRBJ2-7	TGTGCCAGCAGCCAGGGACAGGGTACCCCCTACGAGCAGTACTTC	CASSQGQGTPYEQYF
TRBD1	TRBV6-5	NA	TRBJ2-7	TGTGCCAGCAGTGGGGGGACAGGGAGGATCGGCGAGCAGTACTTC	CASSGGTGRIGEQYF
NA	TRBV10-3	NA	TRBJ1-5	TGTGCCATCAGTGAGTCAGGTATAGTACATCAGCCCCAGCATTTT	CAISESGIVHQPQHF
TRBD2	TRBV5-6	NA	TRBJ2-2	TGTGCCAGCAGCTGGGGACTAGACATGGGGTCTAACACCGGGGAGCTGTTTTTT	CASSWGLDMGSNTGELFF
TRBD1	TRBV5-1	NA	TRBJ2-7	TGCGCCAGCAGCTTGATGAGGGGGACAGGTTTGTACGAGCAGTACTTC	CASSLMRGTGLYEQYF
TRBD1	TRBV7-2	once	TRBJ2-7	TGTGCCAGCAGCTTACTTGGGACAGGGATAGAGCAGTACTTC	CASSLLGTGIEQYF
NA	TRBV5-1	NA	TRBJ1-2	TGCGCCAGCAGCTTCCTTAGTGAAGGGTTTAACTATGGCTACACCTTC	CASSFLSEGFNYGYTF
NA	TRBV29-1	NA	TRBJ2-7	TGCAGCGTTGTGGGGGGCTCGGACTACGAGCAGTACTTC	CSVVGGSDYEQYF